This TCR beta chain was observed in a study of human T cells and chemical hapten exposure. TCRdb re-analysed the RACE reads in MiXCR, keeping a single row per CDR3 protein. The sample shows fewer than 300,000 distinct CDR3 sequences, about 9% of them seen only once. This clonotype has only a few counts. Regarding time point: pre-sensitization, week 0. Documented treatment: therapeutic diphenylcyclopropenone sensitization with weekly scalp DPC. From germline, CDR1 is MNHEY and CDR2 SMNVEV (reference sequence). This CDR3 has 14 amino acids. Between the trimmed V and J ends, which lost 5 bases and 5 bases, there was a span of 15 bases.

The chain combines TRBV27 with TRBJ1-2; D uncertain. Here the sequenced sample was whole blood, taken in connection with sensitization to the hapten diphenylcyclopropenone (DPC). This TCR came from a woman in her forties with alopecia areata. Some clones in this sample may be carry-over from other donors' samples. The DNA of the CDR3 is TGTGCCAGCAGTCCTAAGAATCGGGGATATGGCTACACCTTC. Its protein is CASSPKNRGYGYTF.